The rows below give T cell receptor beta chains drawn from one sample of a study of T cells in narcolepsy. Sequencing used immunoSEQ multiplex PCR; TCRdb keeps in-frame clones, though not all of them. The table has approximately 35,000 clones, around 80% seen once; the top ten hold around 1.1%. The sample taken for sequencing was memory (CD45RA-) CD4+ T cells from blood. The receptors were gathered from a human donor in good health. CDR3s include the opening cysteine and the closing phenylalanine or tryptophan. A D gene is named only where the DNA matches it firmly. The size entry is marked missing in some rows and otherwise reads once, few, many or a size class.

d_call,v_call,clone_size,j_call,cdr3_nt,cdr3_aa
TRBD1,TRBV7-2,-,TRBJ1-2,TGTGCCAGCAGCTCCCGGGACAGAATCTCTAACTATGGCTACACCTTC,CASSSRDRISNYGYTF
TRBD2,TRBV29-1,-,TRBJ2-1,TGCAGCGGGAGACTAGCGGGGGGACCCAAGCAGTTCTTC,CSGRLAGGPKQFF
-,TRBV25-1,-,TRBJ1-2,TGTGCCAGCAGTGCGGGCTATTGGGCCTACACCTTC,CASSAGYWAYTF
TRBD2,TRBV7-3,-,TRBJ2-1,TGTGCCAGCAGCGCACCGGGACTAGACTACAATGAGCAGTTCTTC,CASSAPGLDYNEQFF
TRBD1,TRBV6-5,-,TRBJ2-7,TGTGCCAGCAGTGTACAGGGGGCCTCCTACGAGCAGTACTTC,CASSVQGASYEQYF
TRBD2,TRBV25-1,-,TRBJ2-1,TGTGCCAGCAGTGACTCCTGGAGACTCGCCGGACTAGGGGCTGAGCAGTTCTTC,CASSDSWRLAGLGAEQFF
TRBD2,TRBV6-5,-,TRBJ2-1,TGTGCCAGCAGTTATAGCGGGAGGGCGTTCTTC,CASSYSGRAFF
-,TRBV9,-,TRBJ2-3,TGTGCCAGCAGCCCCCAGATAGCAGATACGCAGTATTTT,CASSPQIADTQYF
TRBD2,TRBV9,few,TRBJ2-7,TGTGCCAGCAGCGCGTGGGGGGGAGAATACGAGCAGTACTTC,CASSAWGGEYEQYF
TRBD2,TRBV27,-,TRBJ2-3,TGTGCCAGCACGATATCGGGGGGAAGCACAGATACGCAGTATTTT,CASTISGGSTDTQYF
-,TRBV2,once,TRBJ2-5,TGTGCCAGCAGTCCGAGGGGGGGCCAAGAGACCCAGTACTTC,CASSPRGGQETQYF
-,TRBV2,-,TRBJ2-7,TGTGCCAGCAGTGCCGGGGGACGCTACGAGCAGTACTTC,CASSAGGRYEQYF
-,TRBV6-6,-,TRBJ1-1,TGTGCCAGCAGTTACGGGGGAGACACTGAAGCTTTCTTT,CASSYGGDTEAFF
-,TRBV5-1,-,TRBJ2-3,TGCGCCAGCGGATCCGGGGACTCCCCGAGGGGTACGCAGTATTTT,CASGSGDSPRGTQYF
TRBD2,TRBV9,-,TRBJ2-2,TGTGCCAGCACACGGGCGGGGGGGCCCGGGGAGCTGTTTTTT,CASTRAGGPGELFF
-,TRBV12-1,once,TRBJ1-3,TGTGCCAGCAGCTTTTTGTCGGGGCCTAACTCTGGAAACACCATATATTTT,CASSFLSGPNSGNTIYF
TRBD2,TRBV29-1,-,TRBJ2-7,TGCAGCGGCGCCCAGCTTGGGGGGGGGTACGAGCAGTACTTC,CSGAQLGGGYEQYF
TRBD1,TRBV6-1,-,TRBJ2-1,TGTGCCAGCAGTGGAACAGGGGGCAGGAATGAGCAGTTCTTC,CASSGTGGRNEQFF
-,TRBV7-6,-,TRBJ1-4,TGTGCCAGCAGCTTAGTCTTGAATGAAAAACTGTTTTTT,CASSLVLNEKLFF
-,TRBV28,-,TRBJ2-7,TGTGCCAGCACCGGGGGTGAAGTCTACGAGCAGTACTTC,CASTGGEVYEQYF
-,TRBV7-3,-,TRBJ1-2,TGTGCCAGCAGCCCCGGCCGGGGGCTTGATGGCTACACCTTC,CASSPGRGLDGYTF
-,TRBV28,-,TRBJ2-1,TGTGCCAGCAGTTTTGGAGGGCTAGCCGAGCAGTTCTTC,CASSFGGLAEQFF
TRBD1,TRBV15,-,TRBJ2-3,TGTGCCTCCAGTCCGGGACAGGGAATTTATACGCAGTATTTT,CASSPGQGIYTQYF
-,TRBV5-4,-,TRBJ1-2,TGTGCCAGCAGCCCCGACAGCAACTATGGCTACACCTTC,CASSPDSNYGYTF
-,TRBV6-6,few,TRBJ2-7,TGTGCCAGCAGTTACTCGACAGAATCCTACGAGCAGTACTTC,CASSYSTESYEQYF
-,TRBV29-1,-,TRBJ2-7,TGCAGCGTTGAGAACTGGGACGGCGAGCAGTACTTC,CSVENWDGEQYF
TRBD1,TRBV18,few,TRBJ1-4,TGTGCCAGCTCATCGGGACAGGGGGATGAAAAACTGTTTTTT,CASSSGQGDEKLFF
TRBD1,TRBV10-3,-,TRBJ1-2,TGTGCCATCAAACCTACGGACAGGGGACCAAACCCCCTAGGCTACACCTTC,CAIKPTDRGPNPLGYTF
TRBD1,TRBV11-2,-,TRBJ2-5,TGTGCCAGCAGCAACGGACAGGGGGGATTTCAAGAGACCCAGTACTTC,CASSNGQGGFQETQYF
TRBD1,TRBV2,-,TRBJ1-2,TGTGCCAGCAGTGCGGAAGAACAGGGGGCGACTGGCTACACCTTC,CASSAEEQGATGYTF
TRBD1,TRBV28,-,TRBJ1-1,TGTGCCAGCAGTTTACGGACAGGGATCTTGAACACTGAAGCTTTCTTT,CASSLRTGILNTEAFF
TRBD1,TRBV5-4,-,TRBJ1-2,TGTGCCAGCAGCCGGACAGGGTACGGCTACACCTTC,CASSRTGYGYTF
-,TRBV28,-,TRBJ1-2,TGTGCCAGCAGTTCATTAGGCTATGGCTACACCTTC,CASSSLGYGYTF
TRBD2,TRBV4-2,-,TRBJ2-7,TGTGCCAGCAGCCTTGCGGGGGGAATCTCCTACGAGCAGTACTTC,CASSLAGGISYEQYF
TRBD2,TRBV7-2,-,TRBJ2-1,TGTGCCAGCAGCCCTCATATCAGCGGGGGGCGGTGGGAGCAGTTCTTC,CASSPHISGGRWEQFF
-,TRBV4-1,-,TRBJ1-6,TGCGCCAGCAGCCAAGAAGGAGGTGGGGGGCGGAATTCACCCCTCCACTTT,CASSQEGGGGRNSPLHF